The 18 T cell receptor beta chains below were found in one sample sequenced in a study of metastatic and nonmetastatic thyroid tumors. All patients were treatment-naive before thyroid surgery. Through MiXCR, TCRdb re-clonotyped the PCR reads. The table has about 23,000 clones, over 20% seen once. Source material: blood. Every receptor here comes from a female donor with papillary thyroid cancer or a benign thyroid nodule (not recorded which). Some clones in this sample may be carry-over from other donors' samples.

Relative to its sample, this clone is medium-sized. The rearrangement joins TRBV6-5 to TRBJ2-6; D uncertain. The germline CDR1 and CDR2 sequences are MNHEY and SVGAGI. The CDR3 extends over 15 amino acids. The V and J ends lost 0 bases and 2 bases respectively, with 5 bases between them. The CDR3 here is CASSYSVAGANVLTF. CDR3 bases: TGTGCCAGCAGTTACTCAGTGGCTGGGGCCAACGTCCTGACTTTC.

Judged by abundance, this clone is medium-sized. In DNA, the CDR3 is TGTGCCAGCAGTTCAATACGGCGAAGCGCAGGGGGTCAGCCCCAGCATTTT. Its translation: CASSSIRRSAGGQPQHF. This rearrangement joins TRBV6-2 or TRBV6-3 to TRBJ1-5, with 7 positions matching TRBD1. The CDR3 is 17 amino acids. Unmatched junction bases numbered 15, after V lost 4 bases and J lost 6 bases. Germline CDR1 and CDR2: MNHEY and SVGEGT.

This clone was seen many times. CDR3 region: CSARATVVGTEAFF. Here the CDR3 DNA reads TGCAGTGCTAGGGCCACGGTGGTCGGGACTGAAGCTTTCTTT. The J gene is TRBJ1-1, the V gene TRBV20-1; D call uncertain. This CDR3 has 14 amino acids. The V gene lost 3 bases and the J gene lost 5 bases, with 16 bases spanning the gap. CDR1 is DFQATT and CDR2 is SNEGSKA in the germline V gene (reference sequence).

This chain links TRBV5-1 with TRBJ1-1; D not resolved. CDR3 length: 12 residues. Germline assignment: CDR1 SGHRS and CDR2 YFSETQ. V gave up 3 bases and J gave up 7 bases, with 10 bases separating them. This CDR3 is CASSSSQDEAFF. The CDR3 DNA follows: TGCGCCAGCAGCTCCTCCCAGGATGAAGCTTTCTTT. Full variable domain (remainder filled in from reference TRBV5-1 and TRBJ1-1): KAGVTQTPRYLIKTRGQQVTLSCSPISGHRSVSWYQQTPGQGLQFLFEYFSETQRNKGNFPGRFSGRQFSNSRSEMNVSTLELGDSALYLCASSSSQDEAFFGQGTRLTVV.

This clone was counted many times. This chain joins TRBV2 and TRBJ2-1; 8 bases line up with TRBD2. Germline-derived CDR1 and CDR2 are SNHLY and FYNNEI. J was trimmed by 4 bases and V by 4 bases; bases with no gene match: 18. This CDR3 has 19 residues. This CDR3 is CASSGAIIVREVQYNEQFF. The CDR3 DNA reads as TGTGCCAGCAGTGGCGCGATTATCGTGCGGGAGGTCCAATACAATGAGCAGTTCTTC.

Remarks on this clone: At one boundary the junction diverges from the germline segment, which might be a read error. The V gene is TRBV6-5, the J gene TRBJ2-6, with D tentatively TRBD1 (5 bases). Germline CDR1 and CDR2: MNHEY and SVGAGI. There are 18 residues in the CDR3. The CDR3: CASSALDQGASGAHVLTF. CDR3 in DNA: TGTGCCAGCAGTGCGTTGGACCAGGGCGCCTCTGGGGCCCACGTCCTGACTTTC.

J is TRBJ2-1 and V is TRBV5-1, with D tentatively TRBD1 or TRBD2 (6 bases each). Trimming took off 0 bases at V and 7 bases at J, with 14 bases between the two ends. CDR3 length: 15 amino acids. The germline CDR1 and CDR2 sequences are SGHRS and YFSETQ. CDR3 residues: CASSLGWGAQNEQFF. The CDR3 DNA reads as TGCGCCAGCAGCTTGGGGTGGGGGGCCCAGAATGAGCAGTTCTTC. The full variable domain, with the rest looked up from reference TRBV5-1 and TRBJ2-1, is KAGVTQTPRYLIKTRGQQVTLSCSPISGHRSVSWYQQTPGQGLQFLFEYFSETQRNKGNFPGRFSGRQFSNSRSEMNVSTLELGDSALYLCASSLGWGAQNEQFFGPGTRLTVL.

This clone turned up a few times. The chain links TRBV24-1 to TRBJ2-3; D ambiguous. There are 13 residues in the CDR3. V gave up 4 bases and J gave up 6 bases, with 10 bases separating them. CDR1 is KGHDR and CDR2 is SFDVKD in the germline V gene. The CDR3 bases are TGTGCCACCAGTGAGTCAGCCCTCGATACGCAGTATTTT. Translated, it gives CATSESALDTQYF.

This clone has at least ten counts. This sequence joins TRBV14 and TRBJ2-4; 9 bases are a match to TRBD2. The CDR3 runs to 17 residues. Trimming removed 4 bases from V and 6 bases from J; junction bases left unmatched: 13. Germline CDR1 is SGHDN and CDR2 is FVKESK. The CDR3 loop is CASSPRGGLTILNIQYF. The CDR3 DNA follows: TGTGCCAGCAGCCCGCGGGGGGGGCTTACCATTCTAAACATTCAGTACTTC.

The V and J genes are TRBV4-2 and TRBJ2-7; the match to TRBD2 covers 9 bases. Germline V CDR1 and CDR2: LGHNA, YNFKEQ. CDR3 length: 16 residues. V was pared by 11 bases and J by 0 bases, with 14 bases of the junction left unmatched. The CDR3 reads CAGIQEIAGVSYEQYF. The CDR3 nucleotides are TGTGCCGGCATCCAGGAGATAGCGGGGGTCTCCTACGAGCAGTACTTC.

V usage is TRBV7-2 and J usage is TRBJ1-1, with D perhaps TRBD1 (5 bases). Germline assignment: CDR1 SGHTA and CDR2 FQGNSA. The germline V and J ends were trimmed by 0 bases and 1 base, with 9 bases remaining between them. The CDR3 is 15 residues long. The CDR3 DNA reads as TGTGCCAGCAGCTTAGCAGGTGGGGGGAACACTGAAGCTTTCTTT. Amino acid sequence: CASSLAGGGNTEAFF.

This clone was counted between two and nine times. V and J are TRBV6-1 and TRBJ1-4; TRBD1 agrees at 9 bases. J gave up 6 bases and V 5 bases, and 4 bases lay outside the gene matches. Germline values: CDR1 MNHNS, CDR2 SASEGT. The length of the CDR3 is 14 residues. DNA of the CDR3: TGTGCCAGCAGTAGCACAGGGGGCGATGAAAAACTGTTTTTT. Residues: CASSSTGGDEKLFF.

The rearrangement uses TRBV20-1 and TRBJ1-2; TRBD1 might be the D (5 bases). The CDR3 contains 16 residues. V lost 5 bases and J 0 bases, leaving 19 bases between the germline ends. Germline V gene lookup returns CDR1 DFQATT and CDR2 SNEGSKA (reference sequence). The CDR3 loop reads CSAQVGIQETNYGYTF. The CDR3 bases are TGCAGTGCTCAGGTCGGGATACAGGAGACTAACTATGGCTACACCTTC.

This clone was seen ten or more times. This chain uses TRBV5-1 with TRBJ1-5, with TRBD1 as a possible D gene (5 bases). This CDR3 region has 14 residues. Trimming stripped 4 bases from V and 5 bases from J, with 13 bases between. The germline gives CDR1 SGHRS, CDR2 YFSETQ. Written as DNA, the CDR3 is TGCGCCAGCAGCCCTTCGGGACTTGATCAGCCCCAGCATTTT. It codes for CASSPSGLDQPQHF.

V gene TRBV2 combines with J gene TRBJ2-3, with 10 bases fitting TRBD2. The CDR3 has 20 amino acids. V lost 2 bases, J lost 1 base, and 15 bases stayed unmatched. CDR1 and CDR2 (germline): SNHLY, FYNNEI. The DNA of the CDR3 is TGTGCCAGCAGTGAACGGGGACTAGCGAGATGTTTGGGGTGCACAGATACGCAGTATTTT. Amino acid sequence: CASSERGLARCLGCTDTQYF. The full variable domain, with the rest looked up from reference TRBV2 and TRBJ2-3, is EPEVTQTPSHQVTQMGQEVILRCVPISNHLYFYWYRQILGQKVEFLVSFYNNEISEKSEIFDDQFSVERPDGSNFTLKIRSTKLEDSAMYFCASSERGLARCLGCTDTQYFGPGTRLTVL.

This clone was seen at least ten times. The rearrangement links TRBV9 to TRBJ2-1, with a tentative D call TRBD2 (6 bases). Germline V gene sequence: CDR1 SGDLS, CDR2 YYNGEE. Trimming left V 2 bases short and J 6 bases short, with 12 bases between. The CDR3 is made up of 14 amino acids. This CDR3 is CASSVRPGGNEQFF. CDR3 bases: TGTGCCAGCAGCGTTAGGCCCGGGGGCAATGAGCAGTTCTTC.

V is TRBV15 and J is TRBJ2-7; TRBD1 aligns across 8 bases. The CDR3 is made up of 15 amino acids. V dropped 0 bases and J dropped 4; count of bases not matched to a gene: 5. The germline gives CDR1 LNHNV, CDR2 YYDKDF (reference sequence). The CDR3 nucleotides are TGTGCCACCAGCAGAGATCAGGGGGCGAAATACGAGCAGTACTTC. Amino acid sequence: CATSRDQGAKYEQYF.

V gene TRBV5-4 combines with J gene TRBJ2-5, with D hard to call. This CDR3 is 14 amino acids long. Germline V gene lookup returns CDR1 SGHNT and CDR2 YYREEE (reference sequence). The germline V and J ends were trimmed by 2 bases and 3 bases, with 11 bases remaining between them. Here the CDR3 DNA reads TGTGCCAGCAGCTTAGACTCTAGGGAAGAGACCCAGTACTTC. Translated, it gives CASSLDSREETQYF.